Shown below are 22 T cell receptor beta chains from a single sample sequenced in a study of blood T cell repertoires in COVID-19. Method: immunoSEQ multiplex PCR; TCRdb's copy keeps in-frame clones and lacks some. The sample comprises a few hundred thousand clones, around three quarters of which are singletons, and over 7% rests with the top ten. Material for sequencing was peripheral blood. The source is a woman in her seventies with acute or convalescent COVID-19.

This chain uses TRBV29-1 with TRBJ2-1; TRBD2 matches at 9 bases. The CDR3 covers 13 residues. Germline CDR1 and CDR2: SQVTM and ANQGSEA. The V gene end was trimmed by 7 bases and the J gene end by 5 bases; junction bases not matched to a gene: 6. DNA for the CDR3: TGCAGCGCAAGGACTAGCGCCGACAATGAGCAGTTCTTC. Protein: CSARTSADNEQFF.

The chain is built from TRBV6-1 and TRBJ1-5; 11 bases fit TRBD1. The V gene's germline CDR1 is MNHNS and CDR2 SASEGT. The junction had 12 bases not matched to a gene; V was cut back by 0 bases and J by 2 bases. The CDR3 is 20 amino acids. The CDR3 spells CASSEAGRDRGILGNQPQHF. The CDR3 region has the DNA TGTGCCAGCAGTGAAGCGGGACGGGACAGGGGGATTTTGGGCAATCAGCCCCAGCATTTT.

The chain's CDR3 is CASSPAGTSGNYEQYF. CDR3 sequence (DNA): TGTGCCAGCAGCCCCGCCGGGACTAGCGGCAACTACGAGCAGTACTTC. This chain uses TRBV6-2 or TRBV6-3 with TRBJ2-7; TRBD2 matches 11 bases. V lost 6 bases and J lost 3; bases outside the gene matches: 10. The CDR3 loop spans 16 amino acids. Germline CDR1 and CDR2: MNHEY and SVGEGT.

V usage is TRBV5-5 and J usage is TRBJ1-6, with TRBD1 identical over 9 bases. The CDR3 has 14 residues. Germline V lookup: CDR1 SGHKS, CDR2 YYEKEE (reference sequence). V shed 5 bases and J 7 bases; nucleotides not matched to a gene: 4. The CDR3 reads CASRLTGGNSPLHF. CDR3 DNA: TGTGCCAGCAGACTTACAGGGGGCAATTCACCCCTCCACTTT.

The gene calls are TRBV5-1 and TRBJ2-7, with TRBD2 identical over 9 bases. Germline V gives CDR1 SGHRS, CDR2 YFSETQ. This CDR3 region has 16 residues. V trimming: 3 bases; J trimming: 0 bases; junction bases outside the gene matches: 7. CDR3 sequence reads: CASSYSQAGGSYEQYV. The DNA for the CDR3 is TGCGCCAGCAGCTACTCCCAAGCGGGGGGCTCCTACGAGCAGTACGTC.

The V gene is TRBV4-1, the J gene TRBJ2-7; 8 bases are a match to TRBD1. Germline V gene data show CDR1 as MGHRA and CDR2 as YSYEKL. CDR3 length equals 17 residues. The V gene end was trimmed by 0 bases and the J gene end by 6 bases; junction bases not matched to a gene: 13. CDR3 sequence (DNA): TGCGCCAGCAGCCAAGATTGGAGGACAGGGTTTGGGAGCGAGCAGTACTTC. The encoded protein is CASSQDWRTGFGSEQYF.

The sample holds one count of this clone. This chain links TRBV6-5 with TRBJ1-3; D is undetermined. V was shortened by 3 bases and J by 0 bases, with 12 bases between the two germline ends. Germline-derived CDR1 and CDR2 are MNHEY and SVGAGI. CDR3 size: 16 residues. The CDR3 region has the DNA TGTGCCAGCAGTTATCGCCCGGCTAGCTCTGGAAACACCATATATTTT. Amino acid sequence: CASSYRPASSGNTIYF.

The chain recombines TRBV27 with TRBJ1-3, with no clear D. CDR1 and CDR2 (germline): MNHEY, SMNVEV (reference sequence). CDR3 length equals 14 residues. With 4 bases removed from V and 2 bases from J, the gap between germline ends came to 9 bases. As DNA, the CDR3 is TGTGCCAGCAGTTCAAAGGGAGCTGGAAACACCATATATTTT. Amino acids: CASSSKGAGNTIYF.

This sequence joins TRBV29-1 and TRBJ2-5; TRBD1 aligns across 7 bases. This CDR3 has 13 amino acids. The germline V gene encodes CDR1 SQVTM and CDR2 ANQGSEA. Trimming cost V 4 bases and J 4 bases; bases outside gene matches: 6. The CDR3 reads CSVVVGGRETQYF. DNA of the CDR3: TGCAGCGTTGTAGTAGGGGGCAGAGAGACCCAGTACTTC.

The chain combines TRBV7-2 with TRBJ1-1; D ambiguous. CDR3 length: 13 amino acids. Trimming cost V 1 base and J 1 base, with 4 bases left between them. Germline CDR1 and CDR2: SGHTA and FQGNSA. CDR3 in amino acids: CASSLGANTEAFF. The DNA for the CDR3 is TGTGCCAGCAGCTTAGGGGCGAACACTGAAGCTTTCTTT.

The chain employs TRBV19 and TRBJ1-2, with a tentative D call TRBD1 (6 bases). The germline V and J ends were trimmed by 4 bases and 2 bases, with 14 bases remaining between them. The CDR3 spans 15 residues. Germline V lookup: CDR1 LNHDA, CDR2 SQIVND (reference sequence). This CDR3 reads CASSTRTDLNYGYTF. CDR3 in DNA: TGTGCCAGTAGTACCCGGACAGATTTAAACTATGGCTACACCTTC.

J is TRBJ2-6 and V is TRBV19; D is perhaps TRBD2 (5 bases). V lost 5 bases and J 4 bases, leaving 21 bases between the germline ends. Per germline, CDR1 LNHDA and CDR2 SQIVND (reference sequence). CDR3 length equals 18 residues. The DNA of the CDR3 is TGTGCCAGTAGTCCCGGTTGGCGGGCGCCGCGAGGGGCCAACGTCCTGACTTTC. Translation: CASSPGWRAPRGANVLTF.

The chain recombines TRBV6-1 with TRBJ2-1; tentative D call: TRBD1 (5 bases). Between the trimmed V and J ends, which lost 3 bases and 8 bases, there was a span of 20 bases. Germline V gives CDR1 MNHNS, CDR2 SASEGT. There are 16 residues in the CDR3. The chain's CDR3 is CASSDPELGVRDEQFF. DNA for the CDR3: TGTGCCAGCAGTGATCCCGAGTTAGGGGTTCGAGATGAGCAGTTCTTC.

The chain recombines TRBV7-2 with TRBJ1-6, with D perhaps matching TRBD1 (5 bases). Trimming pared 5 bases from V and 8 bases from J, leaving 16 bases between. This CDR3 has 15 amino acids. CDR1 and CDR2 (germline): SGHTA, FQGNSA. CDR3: CASSQQGLRYSPLHF. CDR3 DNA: TGTGCCAGCAGCCAGCAGGGTTTGAGATATTCACCCCTCCACTTT.

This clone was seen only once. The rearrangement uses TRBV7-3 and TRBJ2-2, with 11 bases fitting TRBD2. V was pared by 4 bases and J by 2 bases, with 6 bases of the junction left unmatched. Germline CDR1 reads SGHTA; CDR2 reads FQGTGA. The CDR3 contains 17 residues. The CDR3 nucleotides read TGTGCCAGCAGCTCTAGCGGGGGGCGCAAAAACACCGGGGAGCTGTTTTTT. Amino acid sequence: CASSSSGGRKNTGELFF.

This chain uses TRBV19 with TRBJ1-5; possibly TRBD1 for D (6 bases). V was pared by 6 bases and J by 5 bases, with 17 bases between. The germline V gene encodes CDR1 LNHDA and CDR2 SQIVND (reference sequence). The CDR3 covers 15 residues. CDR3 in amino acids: CASRPSAGVDQPQHF. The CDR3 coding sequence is TGTGCCAGTAGACCATCCGCAGGGGTCGATCAGCCCCAGCATTTT.

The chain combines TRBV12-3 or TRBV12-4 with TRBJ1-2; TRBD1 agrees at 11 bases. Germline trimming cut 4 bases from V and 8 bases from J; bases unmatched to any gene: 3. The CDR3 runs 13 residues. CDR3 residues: CASSSGTGGGYTF. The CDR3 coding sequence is TGTGCCAGCAGTTCAGGGACAGGGGGAGGCTACACCTTC.

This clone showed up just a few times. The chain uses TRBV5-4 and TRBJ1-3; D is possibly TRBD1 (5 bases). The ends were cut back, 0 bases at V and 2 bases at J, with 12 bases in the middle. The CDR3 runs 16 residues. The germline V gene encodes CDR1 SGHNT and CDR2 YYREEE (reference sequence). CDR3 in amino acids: CASSLAGDRTGNTIYF. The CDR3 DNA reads TGTGCCAGCAGCTTGGCGGGGGACCGCACTGGAAACACCATATATTTT.

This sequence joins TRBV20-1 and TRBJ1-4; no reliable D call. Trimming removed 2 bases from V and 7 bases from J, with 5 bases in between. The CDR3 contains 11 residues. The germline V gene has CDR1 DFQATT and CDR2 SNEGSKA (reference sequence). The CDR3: CSARLLEKLFF. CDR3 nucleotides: TGCAGTGCTAGACTACTTGAAAAACTGTTTTTT.

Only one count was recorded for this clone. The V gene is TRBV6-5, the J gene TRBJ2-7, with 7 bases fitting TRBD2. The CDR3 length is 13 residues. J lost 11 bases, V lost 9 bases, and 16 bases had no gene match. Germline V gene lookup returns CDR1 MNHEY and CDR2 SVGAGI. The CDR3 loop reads CASRSGTRREEYF. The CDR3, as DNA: TGTGCCAGTAGAAGCGGGACTCGTAGGGAGGAGTACTTC.

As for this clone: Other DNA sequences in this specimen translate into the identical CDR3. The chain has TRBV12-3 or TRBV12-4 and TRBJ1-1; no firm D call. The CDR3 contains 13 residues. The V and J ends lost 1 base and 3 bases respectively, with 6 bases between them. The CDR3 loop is CASSLGRYTEAFF. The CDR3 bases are TGTGCCAGCAGTTTAGGGCGGTACACTGAAGCTTTCTTT.

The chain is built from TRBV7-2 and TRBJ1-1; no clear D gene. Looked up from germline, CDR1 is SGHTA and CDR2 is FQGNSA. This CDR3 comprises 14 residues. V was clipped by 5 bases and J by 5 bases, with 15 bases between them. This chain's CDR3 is CASSPGWENTEAFF. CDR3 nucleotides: TGTGCCAGCAGCCCCGGGTGGGAGAATACTGAAGCTTTCTTT.